This entry lists 13 T cell receptor beta chains sequenced from one sample in a study of CD8+ T cells in alopecia areata. Sequencing used cDNA as its template, made by extracting RNA and reverse transcribing it. The table came from immunoSEQ multiplex PCR; TCRdb's copy has only in-frame clones and leaves some out. The sample consists of approximately 200,000 clones, 43% of them appearing once. Treatment here: oral pan-JAK inhibitor, 5-10 mg twice daily. The sample consisted of CD4+ T cells sorted from blood, taken at roughly week 38, from a patient treated with tofacitinib. Receptors were obtained from a human donor with alopecia areata.

This chain joins TRBV28 and TRBJ2-5; D uncertain. V was clipped by 3 bases and J by 4 bases, with 9 bases between them. The CDR3 extends over 13 amino acids. The germline gives CDR1 MDHEN, CDR2 SYDVKM. The CDR3 region is CASSLGRTETQYF. The CDR3 region has the DNA TGTGCCAGCAGTTTGGGCCGCACAGAGACCCAGTACTTC.

This clone appeared once. The chain carries TRBV6-6 and TRBJ2-2, with TRBD2 matching 7 bases. Germline CDR1 is MNHNY and CDR2 is SVGAGI (reference sequence). There are 13 residues in the CDR3. The junction had 5 bases not matched to a gene; V was cut back by 7 bases and J by 6 bases. CDR3: CASTPGGAGELFF. The CDR3 bases are TGTGCCAGCACTCCGGGAGGCGCCGGGGAGCTGTTTTTT.

The chain carries TRBV30 and TRBJ1-3; no definite D call. Germline values: CDR1 GTSNPN, CDR2 SVGIG (reference sequence). V lost 2 bases and J 4 bases, leaving 9 bases between the germline ends. The CDR3 consists of 13 residues. The CDR3 region has the DNA TGTGCCTGGAGTCTGGGCAGGGGAAACACCATATATTTT. This sequence encodes CAWSLGRGNTIYF.

The chain is built from TRBV19 and TRBJ2-7; 11 bases are shared with TRBD1. The trim removed 4 bases at V and 1 base at J, leaving 3 bases unmatched. The CDR3 runs to 15 residues. The germline gives CDR1 LNHDA, CDR2 SQIVND (reference sequence). For the CDR3, the DNA is TGTGCCAGTAGTACCGGACAGGGGGCGTCCTACGAGCAGTACTTC. Its protein product is CASSTGQGASYEQYF.

This clone was found once. The V call is TRBV19, the J call TRBJ1-5; D is undetermined. V dropped 1 base and J dropped 4 bases, with 5 bases sitting between them. Per the germline V gene, CDR1 is LNHDA and CDR2 is SQIVND (reference sequence). There are 13 residues in the CDR3. In DNA form, the CDR3 reads TGTGCCAGTAGTATAGTTGTAAATCAGCCCCAGCATTTT. Amino acids: CASSIVVNQPQHF.

The sample holds a few counts of this clone. The rearrangement joins TRBV29-1 to TRBJ2-3, with D perhaps matching TRBD2 (5 bases). Germline V CDR1 and CDR2: SQVTM, ANQGSEA. CDR3 length equals 14 residues. The V and J ends lost 6 bases and 2 bases respectively, with 15 bases between them. The CDR3 region is CSVGARTATDTQYF. CDR3 nucleotides: TGCAGCGTGGGAGCCCGGACTGCCACAGATACGCAGTATTTT.

The chain links TRBV7-9 to TRBJ1-4; D is unclear. Per the germline V gene, CDR1 is SEHNR and CDR2 is FQNEAQ (reference sequence). This CDR3 is 14 amino acids long. The V end was cut by 3 bases, the J end by 5 bases, with 10 bases between. The CDR3 sequence is CASSFGRANEKLFF. For the CDR3, the DNA is TGTGCCAGCAGCTTCGGGAGGGCGAATGAAAAACTGTTTTTT.

This chain connects TRBV30 to TRBJ1-6; 10 bases are shared with TRBD1. V shed 3 bases, J shed 8 bases, and the junction held 1 base outside the gene matches. In germline, CDR1 is GTSNPN, CDR2 SVGIG (reference sequence). The CDR3 runs to 13 residues. CDR3 DNA: TGTGCCTGGAGAGGACAGGGGGATTCACCCCTCCACTTT. It translates to CAWRGQGDSPLHF.

This clone was counted between two and nine times. One junction end disagrees with the germline gene, perhaps due to a read error. CDR3: CASSLGSEAGAAF. The CDR3 coding sequence is TGTGCCAGCAGCTTAGGGAGCGAAGCGGGAGCTGCATTC. The J gene is TRBJ2-7, the V gene TRBV7-2; 8 positions agree with TRBD2. Per the germline V gene, CDR1 is SGHTA and CDR2 is FQGNSA. CDR3 length: 13 amino acids.

Regarding this clone: Germline and junction disagree at one end, which may indicate a read error. The rearrangement joins TRBV9 to TRBJ2-3, with D perhaps matching TRBD2 (5 bases). This CDR3 region has 14 residues. Germline-derived CDR1 and CDR2 are SGDLS and YYNGEE. CDR3 DNA: TGCGCCAGCAGCCTTAGCGCCAGCACAGATACGCAGTATTTT. Amino acids: CASSLSASTDTQYF.

V gene TRBV11-2 combines with J gene TRBJ2-1, with D maybe TRBD1 (6 bases). Germline lookup yields CDR1 SGHAT and CDR2 FQNNGV. Trimming cost V 4 bases and J 3 bases, with 13 bases left between them. The CDR3 spans 15 residues. CDR3 protein: CASSSPGQGYNEQFF. The CDR3, as DNA: TGTGCCAGCAGCTCACCGGGACAAGGCTACAATGAGCAGTTCTTC. The whole variable domain, filled in from reference TRBV11-2 and TRBJ2-1, reads EAGVAQSPRYKIIEKRQSVAFWCNPISGHATLYWYQQILGQGPKLLIQFQNNGVVDDSQLPKDRFSAERLKGVDSTLKIQPAKLEDSAVYLCASSSPGQGYNEQFFGPGTRLTVL.

This sequence joins TRBV7-9 and TRBJ2-7, with TRBD2 matching 13 bases. The CDR3 totals 16 residues. V shed 5 bases and J 7 bases; nucleotides not matched to a gene: 11. CDR1 and CDR2 from the germline V gene are SEHNR and FQNEAQ (reference sequence). CDR3 DNA: TGTGCCAGCAGCCCGGGGACTAGCGGGACCTTAGGAGAGCAGTACTTC. Protein: CASSPGTSGTLGEQYF.

The chain carries TRBV25-1 and TRBJ2-3; 7 nucleotides line up with TRBD1. Germline lookup yields CDR1 MGHDK and CDR2 SYGVNS. Losses at the gene ends were 6 bases for V and 1 base for J; bases not matched to a gene: 1. The CDR3 runs to 13 residues. CDR3 sequence reads: CASRGTGTDTQYF. Here the CDR3 DNA reads TGTGCCAGCAGGGGGACAGGCACAGATACGCAGTATTTT.